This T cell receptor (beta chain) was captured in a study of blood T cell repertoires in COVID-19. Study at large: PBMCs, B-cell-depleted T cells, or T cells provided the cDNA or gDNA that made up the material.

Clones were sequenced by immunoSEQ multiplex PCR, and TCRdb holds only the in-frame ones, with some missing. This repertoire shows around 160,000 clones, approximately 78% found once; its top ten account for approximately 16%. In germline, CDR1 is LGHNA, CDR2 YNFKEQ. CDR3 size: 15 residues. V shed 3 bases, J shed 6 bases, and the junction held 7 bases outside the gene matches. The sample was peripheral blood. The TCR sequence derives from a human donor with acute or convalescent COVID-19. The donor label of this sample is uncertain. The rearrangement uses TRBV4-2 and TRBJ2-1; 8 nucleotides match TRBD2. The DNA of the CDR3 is TGTGCCAGCAGCCATATAGCGGGGACTGGCAATGAGCAGTTCTTC. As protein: CASSHIAGTGNEQFF.